The 8 T cell receptor beta chains listed next were all sequenced from one sample in a study of T cell clonality in common variable immunodeficiency. Sequencing was performed with immunoSEQ multiplex PCR; in TCRdb, only in-frame clones are kept and a portion is missing. In total the sample includes roughly 40,000 clones, none of them seen once. Sequenced sample: peripheral blood mononuclear cells. These receptors all come from a person between 18 and 69 years old in good health.

This clone was counted at least ten times. From the germline J gene comes the end of the CDR3, since the read stops 3 residues before it. The chain has TRBV4-1 and TRBJ2-5; TRBD1 matches 10 bases. V lost 1 base, J lost 4 bases, and 3 bases stayed unmatched. Germline V gene data show CDR1 as MGHRA and CDR2 as YSYEKL. The CDR3 loop spans 15 amino acids. The covered CDR3 bases are TGCGCCAGCAGCCAAGGTGACAGGGGGCGAGAGACC. Its protein product is CASSQGDRGRET. The complete CDR3 protein is CASSQGDRGRETQYF.

This clone has a count of ten or more. The read ends 3 residues shy of where the CDR3 ends; the end is completed using the germline J gene. This sequence joins TRBV18 and TRBJ2-5, with TRBD2 matching 12 bases. The germline V gene encodes CDR1 KGHSH and CDR2 LQKENI. J was trimmed by 4 bases and V by 6 bases; bases with no gene match: 6. The CDR3 has 15 amino acids. CDR3 DNA, as far as it was read: TGTGCCAGCTCTCGACTAGCGGGGGTTTTAGAGACC. Encoded protein: CASSRLAGVLET. The whole CDR3 sequence reads CASSRLAGVLETQYF.

The sample holds a few counts of this clone. The DNA ends 3 residues before the CDR3 does, and the rest of the CDR3 is filled in from the germline J gene. The V gene is TRBV18, the J gene TRBJ2-3, with no clear D. Between the trimmed V and J ends, which lost 3 bases and 0 bases, there was a span of 10 bases. The CDR3 has 15 residues. Germline V gives CDR1 KGHSH, CDR2 LQKENI. The CDR3 reads CASSPPRASTDTQYF. The DNA read from the CDR3 is TGTGCCAGCTCACCCCCCCGCGCCAGCACAGATACG. The whole variable domain, remainder taken from reference TRBV18 and TRBJ2-3, is NAGVMQNPRHLVRRRGQEARLRCSPMKGHSHVYWYRQLPEEGLKFMVYLQKENIIDESGMPKERFSAEFPKEGPSILRIQQVVRGDSAAYFCASSPPRASTDTQYFGPGTRLTVL.

About this clone: Read sequence stops 3 residues before the CDR3 end, and the germline J gene provides the missing end. The J gene is TRBJ1-4, the V gene TRBV7-8; D is undetermined. The V gene's germline CDR1 is SGHVS and CDR2 FQNEAQ. CDR3 length equals 14 residues. CDR3 in amino acids: CASSFSQMNSPLFF. CDR3 bases read: TGTGCCAGCAGCTTCTCCCAGATGAATTCACCA.

This clone has a handful of counts. The CDR3 end lies 3 residues beyond the end of the read and is filled in from the germline J gene. The chain combines TRBV2 with TRBJ1-3, with D unresolved. The CDR3 runs to 13 residues. CDR1 is SNHLY, CDR2 FYNNEI, per germline. V lost 4 bases and J 1 base, leaving 5 bases between the germline ends. CDR3 sequence reads: CASSGPSGNTIYF. The sequenced CDR3 bases are TGTGCCAGCAGTGGGCCGTCTGGAAACACC.

This clone was recorded many times. The read ends 3 residues early relative to the CDR3; the germline J gene fills the gap. The chain joins TRBV10-3 to TRBJ2-2, with D uncertain. The V gene's germline CDR1 is ENHRY and CDR2 SYGVKD. This CDR3 has 14 residues. Deletions cut 7 bases from V and 2 bases from J, with 11 bases between. The CDR3: CAIKADLNTGELFF. Incomplete CDR3 DNA: TGTGCCATCAAAGCCGATTTAAACACCGGGGAG.

There are many counts of this clone. The read halts 3 residues ahead of the CDR3 end, with the missing end drawn from the germline J gene. This chain connects TRBV28 to TRBJ2-3, with TRBD1 matching 9 bases. The CDR3 consists of 15 residues. CDR1 is MDHEN and CDR2 is SYDVKM in the germline V gene. The junction had 5 bases not matched to a gene; V was cut back by 5 bases and J by 2 bases. CDR3 protein: CASSTGTGFTDTQYF. The sequenced CDR3 bases are TGTGCCAGCAGTACCGGGACAGGGTTCACAGATACG.

This clone was seen repeatedly, ten times or more. The read terminates 3 residues ahead of where the CDR3 ends, so the germline J gene completes it. The J gene is TRBJ2-7, the V gene TRBV29-1; 10 positions agree with TRBD2. Germline V CDR1 and CDR2: SQVTM, ANQGSEA. The CDR3 loop spans 12 amino acids. The J segment lost 5 bases and the V segment lost 6 bases, leaving 4 bases of the junction unmatched. The covered CDR3 bases are TGCAGCGTCGCGGGACTAGCGAACGAG. Translated: CSVAGLANE. The complete CDR3 reads CSVAGLANEQYF.